Each of the 24 T cell receptor beta chains below was sequenced from the same sample in a study of tumor and adjacent non-tumor tissue in lung cancer. TCRbeta libraries were built with three rounds of nested PCR, modified from ARM-PCR. One entry per CDR3 protein, called by TCRdb with MiXCR from the multiplex PCR reads. The sample has 90,000 to 100,000 distinct CDR3 sequences, 80% seen once; the top ten hold about 29%. RNA was extracted from bulk tissue without any cell sorting. This non-tumor lung sample came from over 3 cm beyond the tumor edge. The sample consisted of distant non-tumor lung tissue. The receptor set was obtained from a man aged 55 to 69 with small cell lung cancer.

This clonotype appeared a few times. Compared with germline, one end of the junction differs, possibly owing to a read error. The CDR3 coding sequence is TGCGCCAACAGCCAGGATCGGGACAGGGCTAATTCACCCCTCCACTTT. It specifies CANSQDRDRANSPLHF. This chain connects TRBV4-1 to TRBJ1-6, with 9 bases lining up with TRBD1. The CDR3 is 16 amino acids. Germline CDR1 MGHRA, CDR2 YSYEKL.

This clonotype has at least ten counts. This chain joins TRBV10-2 and TRBJ1-5; D is unclear. Trimming cost V 7 bases and J 3 bases, with 13 bases left between them. Germline lookup yields CDR1 WSHSY and CDR2 SAAADI. This CDR3 spans 14 amino acids. In DNA form, the CDR3 reads TGCGCCAGCAATAATTGGGGTTTCAATCAGCCCCAGCATTTT. It codes for CASNNWGFNQPQHF.

A word on this clonotype: The conserved phenylalanine or tryptophan normally closing the CDR3 is absent here, so this likely arose from a read error. No DNA is shown, since the ends of the CDR3 on it are uncertain; the CDR3 is the one TCRdb lists. V is TRBV28 and J is TRBJ2-7; TRBD1 reflects the table's D call only, with no check against the DNA. The CDR3 spans 16 residues, counting both ends. Germline V gene sequence: CDR1 MDHEN, CDR2 SYDVKM. CDR3: CASSPTRDSWGYEQYL.

Note on this clonotype: One end of the junction does not line up with germline, which may come from a read error. The chain uses TRBV12-3 or TRBV12-4 and TRBJ2-2; 7 nucleotides align to TRBD1. This CDR3 comprises 16 residues. CDR3 sequence (DNA): TGTGCCAGTAGTTTTTTCCAAGGGGGCGATACCGGGGAGCTGTTTTTT. It encodes CASSFFQGGDTGELFF.

By sample share, this clonotype is medium-sized. The rearrangement joins TRBV11-3 to TRBJ2-1; 15 bases fit TRBD2. V shed 0 bases, J shed 9 bases, and the junction held 9 bases outside the gene matches. CDR1 is SGHNT, CDR2 YENEEA, per germline. This CDR3 is 18 amino acids long. The CDR3 here is CASSLDGVGLAGGGEQFF. The CDR3 bases are TGTGCCAGCAGCTTAGATGGGGTGGGACTAGCGGGGGGAGGTGAGCAGTTCTTC.

The chain carries TRBV19 and TRBJ2-2, with 9 bases that match TRBD1. The CDR3 runs 15 residues. Germline V gene data show CDR1 as LNHDA and CDR2 as SQIVND (reference sequence). V lost 7 bases and J lost 2; bases outside the gene matches: 5. CDR3 sequence reads: CASTRTGDNTGELFF. For the CDR3, the DNA is TGTGCCAGTACCCGGACAGGGGATAACACCGGGGAGCTGTTTTTT. Using reference TRBV19 and TRBJ2-2 for the parts outside the CDR3, the full variable domain is DGGITQSPKYLFRKEGQNVTLSCEQNLNHDAMYWYRQDPGQGLRLIYYSQIVNDFQKGDIAEGYSVSREKKESFPLTVTSAQKNPTAFYLCASTRTGDNTGELFFGEGSRLTVL.

The V and J genes are TRBV20-1 and TRBJ1-2; 12 bases fit TRBD1. Germline V gene sequence: CDR1 DFQATT, CDR2 SNEGSKA (reference sequence). V lost 6 bases to trimming and J lost 4 bases; unmatched junction nucleotides: 6. The CDR3 has 14 residues. The CDR3 spells CSAPGTGGGYGYTF. CDR3 DNA: TGCAGTGCACCCGGGACAGGGGGCGGCTATGGCTACACCTTC.

On this clonotype: The final CDR3 position lacks the conserved phenylalanine or tryptophan, pointing to a likely read error. This chain joins TRBV11-2 and TRBJ2-1; 10 bases match TRBD2. Germline V gene lookup returns CDR1 SGHAT and CDR2 FQNNGV. The CDR3 is 18 amino acids. CDR3 region: CASSLGVAGGYHYNEQFL. The CDR3 DNA follows: TGTGCCAGTAGCTTAGGAGTAGCGGGAGGCTACCACTACAATGAGCAGTTCTTA.

The chain employs TRBV11-2 and TRBJ1-2, with a tentative D call TRBD1 (5 bases). CDR1 and CDR2 from the germline V gene are SGHAT and FQNNGV. This CDR3 spans 12 amino acids. Trimming pared 4 bases from V and 12 bases from J, leaving 15 bases between. CDR3 coding DNA: TGTGCCAGCAGCTCATTGGGGCGGGGAGACACCTTC. As protein: CASSSLGRGDTF.

A note on this clonotype: Mismatch with germline at one junction end may stem from a read error. The V and J genes are TRBV11-2 and TRBJ2-3, with D possibly TRBD2 on 6 matching bases. CDR1 and CDR2 from the germline V gene are SGHAT and FQNNGV. This CDR3 is built from 14 residues. The CDR3 DNA reads as TGTGCCGGCCACCGACTAGTGGAAGCAGATACACAGTATTTT. Translation: CAGHRLVEADTQYF.

In the case of this clonotype: The final CDR3 position lacks the conserved phenylalanine or tryptophan, pointing to a likely read error. The chain carries TRBV29-1 and TRBJ1-2; D remains unclear. Germline CDR1 SQVTM, CDR2 ANQGSEA. The ends were cut back, 3 bases at V and 7 bases at J, with 12 bases in the middle. This CDR3 region has 12 residues. The CDR3 DNA is TGCAGCGTTGAGGCGGTCCGAAGTGGCTACACCCTC. Its protein is CSVEAVRSGYTL.

The J gene is TRBJ2-2, the V gene TRBV12-3 or TRBV12-4, with TRBD1 matching 7 bases. The trim removed 6 bases at V and 7 bases at J, leaving 11 bases unmatched. This CDR3 comprises 15 residues. CDR3 coding DNA: TGTGCCAGCAGATCGATAGGGGGCATTCACGGGGAGCTGTTTTTT. Protein product: CASRSIGGIHGELFF.

This clonotype has only one observation. The junction shows a germline mismatch at one end, possibly a read error. The chain links TRBV12-3 or TRBV12-4 to TRBJ2-5; possible D gene TRBD1, 5 bases. The CDR3 loop spans 15 amino acids. The CDR3 spells CASSSYSGAQETEYF. CDR3 bases: TGTGCCAGCAGTTCCTATAGTGGGGCACAAGAGACCGAGTACTTC.

Remarks on this clonotype: Relative to the germline gene, one junction end is altered; a read error may explain this. The chain joins TRBV11-1 to TRBJ2-5; possible D gene TRBD1, 7 bases. Per the germline V gene, CDR1 is SGHAT and CDR2 is FQDESV (reference sequence). This CDR3 spans 15 amino acids. The CDR3 sequence: CASSPQGGVGETQYF. The CDR3 region has the DNA TGTGCTAGCAGCCCCCAGGGGGGAGTGGGAGAGACCCAATACTTC.

This clonotype was recorded at least ten times. The chain is built from TRBV29-1 and TRBJ1-3; TRBD1 is a possible D gene (6 bases). Germline CDR1 is SQVTM and CDR2 is ANQGSEA. The CDR3 is made up of 18 amino acids. V was shortened by 7 bases and J by 4 bases, with 29 bases between the two germline ends. The CDR3 loop reads CSASGINKAGEDGNTIYF. Written as DNA, the CDR3 is TGCAGCGCCTCGGGGATAAATAAGGCAGGGGAGGACGGAAACACCATATATTTT.

Concerning this clonotype itself: Given a much more abundant clone one base away, this may be a read error. The chain employs TRBV20-1 and TRBJ2-1, with TRBD1 as a possible D gene (6 bases). The V end was cut by 1 base, the J end by 7 bases, with 11 bases between. Germline CDR1 DFQATT, CDR2 SNEGSKA (reference sequence). The CDR3 consists of 13 residues. The CDR3 DNA sequence: TGCAGTGCTAGAGTTTCAGGGGCGAATGAGCAGTTCTTC. Amino acids: CSARVSGANEQFF.

This rearrangement joins TRBV20-1 to TRBJ2-5, with a tentative D call TRBD1 (6 bases). The CDR3 has 14 residues. Trimming removed 5 bases at V and 7 bases at J, with 20 bases between. Germline V CDR1 and CDR2: DFQATT, SNEGSKA (reference sequence). CDR3 sequence reads: CSAARTETTWTQYF. CDR3 DNA sequence: TGCAGTGCTGCAAGGACAGAAACGACCTGGACCCAGTACTTC.

The chain couples TRBV20-1 to TRBJ2-1; a weak D match, TRBD2 (6 bases). Germline CDR1 is DFQATT and CDR2 is SNEGSKA (reference sequence). The CDR3 is 19 amino acids. The germline V and J ends were trimmed by 3 bases and 3 bases, with 27 bases remaining between them. DNA for the CDR3: TGCAGTGCTAGCGAGGGAGGAGAAAGGGAGACGACACTCTACAATGAGCAGTTCTTC. Translation gives CSASEGGERETTLYNEQFF.

Points on this clonotype: The junction shows a germline mismatch at one end, possibly a read error. The CDR3: CATSQGEAPGYEQYF. CDR3 in DNA: TGCGCCACCAGCCAGGGCGAGGCCCCAGGCTACGAGCAGTACTTC. The V call is TRBV4-1, the J call TRBJ2-7, with D possibly matching TRBD1 (5 bases). CDR1 MGHRA and CDR2 YSYEKL come from the germline V gene. The CDR3 spans 15 residues.

A remark on this clonotype: A read error may account for a junction end that differs from germline. This chain uses TRBV12-3 or TRBV12-4 with TRBJ2-7, with 9 bases identical to TRBD1. The CDR3 consists of 13 residues. The chain's CDR3 is CANSKQGAEEQYF. CDR3 nucleotides: TGTGCCAACAGCAAACAGGGGGCGGAAGAGCAATACTTC.

The CDR3 region is CSVGQAGYTGELFF. DNA of the CDR3: TGCAGCGTCGGACAGGCGGGCTACACCGGGGAGCTGTTTTTT. This chain uses TRBV29-1 with TRBJ2-2; 7 bases are a match to TRBD1. The trim removed 6 bases at V and 3 bases at J, leaving 7 bases unmatched. Germline CDR1 is SQVTM and CDR2 is ANQGSEA. The CDR3 totals 14 residues.

The chain is built from TRBV6-5 and TRBJ2-7, with a weak D call TRBD2 (6 bases). V was cut by 7 bases and J by 2 bases, with 12 bases left in between. The CDR3 is made up of 13 amino acids. CDR1 is MNHEY and CDR2 is SVGAGI in the germline V gene. CDR3 DNA sequence: TGTGCCAGCAATAGGACTACCCCCTACGAGCAGTACTTC. This gives the protein CASNRTTPYEQYF.

J is TRBJ1-1 and V is TRBV24-1; D might be TRBD1 (6 bases). The length of the CDR3 is 13 residues. Germline assignment: CDR1 KGHDR and CDR2 SFDVKD. V shed 5 bases and J shed 0 bases, with 6 bases lying between them. The CDR3 nucleotides are TGTGCCACCAGTGGGGACATGAACACTGAAGCTTTCTTT. Protein product: CATSGDMNTEAFF.

A note on this clonotype: No conserved phenylalanine or tryptophan ends this CDR3, so it is likely a read error. The chain combines TRBV11-2 with TRBJ2-1, with TRBD2 as a possible D gene (5 bases). The length of the CDR3 is 14 residues. Per germline, CDR1 SGHAT and CDR2 FQNNGV. CDR3 region: CAIQKRQSDNEQFI. CDR3 sequence (DNA): TGCGCCATCCAGAAGCGGCAGAGCGACAATGAGCAGTTCATC.